A single sample gave rise to the 11 T cell receptor beta chains below, sequenced in a study of T-cell memory formation after mild COVID-19. TCRdb independently ran MiXCR on the 5' RACE reads; one entry per CDR3 protein. Here the sample spans 210,000 or so distinct CDR3 sequences, roughly a tenth being singletons. The sequenced sample consisted of PBMCs or a T cell subset sorted from them (not recorded which). These receptor sequences come from a man aged 18 to 29 who had mild COVID-19 (a few samples of this study predate the infection). Cell type and time point are not known.

This clonotype was counted a few times. This sequence joins TRBV4-3 and TRBJ2-2; a weak D match, TRBD1 (5 bases). V lost 0 bases to trimming and J lost 6 bases, with 17 bases between them. The length of the CDR3 is 17 residues. Germline CDR1 and CDR2: LGHNA and YSLEER. As DNA, the CDR3 is TGCGCCAGCAGCCAAGATCGAGGCAGGGAATTATCCGGGGAGCTGTTTTTT. Its translation is CASSQDRGRELSGELFF.

This clonotype was seen a handful of times. The chain joins TRBV20-1 to TRBJ1-3, with 7 bases that match TRBD1. Per the germline V gene, CDR1 is DFQATT and CDR2 is SNEGSKA (reference sequence). J lost 0 bases, V lost 4 bases, and 6 bases had no gene match. The CDR3 has 15 amino acids. The CDR3 DNA is TGCAGTGCTAATTCGGGACAGCTCTCTGGAAACACCATATATTTT. Protein: CSANSGQLSGNTIYF.

This clonotype was counted a few times. The V call is TRBV7-2, the J call TRBJ2-7; D gene ambiguous. V shed 4 bases and J shed 1 base, with 14 bases lying between them. This CDR3 has 15 residues. Germline lookup yields CDR1 SGHTA and CDR2 FQGNSA. The CDR3 DNA reads as TGTGCCAGCAGCTCGGCCCGAGACCAATCCTACGAGCAGTACTTC. It specifies CASSSARDQSYEQYF. Based on the CDR3 plus reference TRBV7-2 and TRBJ2-7, the full variable domain is GAGVSQSPSNKVTEKGKDVELRCDPISGHTALYWYRQSLGQGLEFLIYFQGNSAPDKSGLPSDRFSAERTGGSVSTLTIQRTQQEDSAVYLCASSSARDQSYEQYFGPGTRLTVT.

The sample holds many counts of this clonotype. V gene TRBV12-3 or TRBV12-4 combines with J gene TRBJ2-2, with D perhaps matching TRBD1 or TRBD2 (6 bases each). V was trimmed by 6 bases and J by 5 bases, leaving 10 bases between them. There are 13 residues in the CDR3. The CDR3 DNA reads TGTGCCAGCAGACGGGGGCGAACCGGGGAGCTGTTTTTT. Protein: CASRRGRTGELFF.

This clonotype was counted only a few times. This chain links TRBV20-1 with TRBJ2-1; 7 bases fit TRBD2. The CDR3 has 14 residues. J lost 0 bases, V lost 3 bases, and 2 bases had no gene match. CDR1 is DFQATT and CDR2 is SNEGSKA in the germline V gene (reference sequence). Here the CDR3 reads CSARPGGSYNEQFF. The CDR3 DNA sequence: TGCAGTGCTAGGCCGGGGGGCTCCTACAATGAGCAGTTCTTC.

The chain couples TRBV4-3 to TRBJ2-3, with D unresolved. Trimming cost V 0 bases and J 2 bases, with 9 bases left between them. CDR1 is LGHNA and CDR2 is YSLEER in the germline V gene. The CDR3 runs 15 residues. The CDR3 DNA reads TGCGCCAGCAGCCAAGACCTAGGGTCCACAGATACGCAGTATTTT. Amino acid sequence: CASSQDLGSTDTQYF.

In its sample, this clonotype was seen a few times. V is TRBV5-5 and J is TRBJ2-7; D gene ambiguous. V lost 2 bases, J lost 3 bases, and 15 bases lay in between. This CDR3 spans 15 amino acids. Per germline, CDR1 SGHKS and CDR2 YYEKEE (reference sequence). CDR3 coding DNA: TGTGCCAGCAGCTTAGGCTCAGGAAGGTTCTACGAGCAGTACGTC. Amino acids: CASSLGSGRFYEQYV.

The table lists this clonotype with a few counts. This chain links TRBV19 with TRBJ2-2; 7 nucleotides match TRBD1. Trimming at V came to 3 bases and at J to 4 bases, leaving 2 bases not matched to a gene. Germline values: CDR1 LNHDA, CDR2 SQIVND (reference sequence). The CDR3 spans 14 residues. In DNA, the CDR3 is TGTGCCAGTAGTATGCGACAGGGCACCGGGGAGCTGTTTTTT. This sequence encodes CASSMRQGTGELFF.

The chain couples TRBV5-1 to TRBJ2-7; 8 nucleotides match TRBD1. Germline CDR1 and CDR2: SGHRS and YFSETQ. The CDR3 totals 15 residues. V was clipped by 4 bases and J by 1 base; unmatched bases: 7. The CDR3 DNA follows: TGCGCCAGCAGCCCGGGACAGGCCAGATCCTACGAGCAGTACTTC. Its protein product is CASSPGQARSYEQYF.

The table lists this clonotype with many counts. The chain couples TRBV5-4 to TRBJ1-6; 7 bases are shared with TRBD1. The V gene end was trimmed by 1 base and the J gene end by 12 bases; junction bases not matched to a gene: 7. Germline CDR1 SGHNT, CDR2 YYREEE (reference sequence). The CDR3 spans 14 residues. In nucleotides, the CDR3 is TGTGCCAGCAGCTTGAACAGGGGCGCGAAACCCCTCCACTTT. It codes for CASSLNRGAKPLHF.

The CDR3, as DNA: TGTGCCAGCAGCCAAGAAGGACAGCGGAACACTGAAGCTTTCTTT. It is translated as CASSQEGQRNTEAFF. The chain uses TRBV4-2 and TRBJ1-1; a weak D match, TRBD1 (6 bases). V dropped 0 bases and J dropped 1 base, with 9 bases sitting between them. This CDR3 is 15 amino acids long. Germline CDR1 LGHNA, CDR2 YNFKEQ.